This TCR beta chain was recorded in a study of PD-1 blockade in classical Hodgkin lymphoma (dated by TCRdb to 2019 to 2021). Study-wide context: Nivolumab dosing was 3 mg/kg intravenously every 2 weeks, continuing until either disease progression or unacceptable toxicity. To define a peripheral blood immune signature of response to PD-1 blockade in classical Hodgkin lymphoma, the study combined TCR beta sequencing with CyTOF. Here is what the overall study found, with its caveats: Trial patients achieving complete response had baseline diversity similar to newly diagnosed patients, whereas partial responders and progressors had significantly lower diversity. Newly diagnosed patients were reported to have lower baseline TCR diversity than healthy donors, and relapsed/refractory patients were reported to have lower baseline TCR diversity still. Diversity was lower in patients who began nivolumab less than 1 year after ASCT, so these patients were left out of later analyses to avoid confounding by immune reconstitution. By C4D1, a significant rise was seen in CD4+ TCR diversity but not in CD8+ TCR diversity (p=0.0027 vs p=0.16), and the rise was most apparent among complete responders (p=0.02). The study covered only a single clinical trial cohort, and the causes of the repertoire differences, possibly disease activity or prior therapy, were still not defined.

Details on this clone: Its antigen specificity is not known. The sample holds no much larger clone one base away, and base qualities are not on file.

V is reduced by 3 bases and J by 2 bases, leaving a spacing of 13 bases between them. Including the terminal cysteine and phenylalanine, the CDR3 comprises 15 residues. CDR3 DNA is the only sequence kept; it has 45 bases, read in frame from the first base. CDR1 and CDR2 (SGHVS, FQNEAQ) derive from the germline V gene. Genomic DNA was isolated using the Qiagen DNeasy kit from unsorted PBMCs as well as from negatively selected CD4+ and CD8+ fractions. Amplification of TCR beta CDR3 regions was done by immunoSEQ multiplex PCR with primers that anneal to V and J segments. A synthetic immune receptor repertoire was used to minimize amplification bias, and remaining bias was computationally removed after sequencing. In the paper's pipeline: Custom Python scripts were used to quantify repertoire diversity as the Shannon entropy index. Unsorted, CD4+ and CD8+ repertoires were analyzed separately, except in combined analyses where CD4+ and CD8+ sequences were merged in silico. Clonal expansion was defined as at least a 2-fold frequency increase after treatment relative to C1D1, with a pseudocount of 0.5 for undetected baseline clones. Clones with 0 or 1 copy at C1D1 were classified as singleton clones, and clones with 2 or more copies were classified as non-singleton clones. Clones expanded in unsorted samples were assigned a CD4+, CD8+ or unknown annotation through matching of protein sequences in sorted samples from the same patient. Wilcoxon tests were applied to paired samples to test diversity changes from C1D1 to C4D1. The clones in this table, taken by TCRdb from immuneACCESS, are in-frame only. Not every clone is retained; where verified, under half of the shortfall comes from an unresolved V gene, and the cause of the rest is unknown. V and J calls and clone size are those listed in that table; D and trimming were worked out from the DNA. This sample gives tens of thousands of clones in total; just over 70% of them show up just once. The ten biggest clones cover almost 4% of the sample.

The label giving this sample's time point can be read as: cycle 2 day 1 (C2D1) of nivolumab. Relapse after autologous stem cell transplantation had occurred in all trial patients, and cohorts A, B and C were distinguished by prior brentuximab vedotin exposure. A total of under 70 patients with relapsed/refractory classical Hodgkin lymphoma made up the trial cohort, and each patient's best overall response was complete response, partial response or progressive disease. Trial patients were treated with single-agent nivolumab in the multi-cohort phase II CheckMate 205 trial. An independent review committee assessed best overall response by applying the 2007 International Working Group response criteria. PBMCs from the trial were collected at three points: immediately before nivolumab initiation (C1D1), and during therapy at cycle 2 day 1 and cycle 4 day 1. Peripheral blood was collected in 8 mL Vacutainer Cell Preparation Tubes, from which PBMCs were isolated by centrifugation and then cryopreserved.

The material was peripheral blood mononuclear cells (PBMCs), obtained before the second cycle of nivolumab. The chain joins TRBV7-8 to TRBJ2-5, and possibly TRBD2, on 5 matching bases. This receptor was obtained from a human donor with classical Hodgkin lymphoma. DNA sequence: TGTGCCAGCAGCTTTTCCCCGGGGTGGCAAGAGACCCAGTACTTC. The encoded protein is CASSFSPGWQETQYF.